A single sample is the source of the 8 T cell receptor beta chains below, sequenced in a study of cytomegalovirus exposure and HLA in healthy donors. Primers included in the PCR were 60 Vbeta and 13 Jbeta primers. Here immunoSEQ multiplex PCR was the method, and the copy in TCRdb shows in-frame clones only, minus some. The table has almost 200,000 clones, around 78% seen once. Sequencing used PBMCs. The source is a man between 25 and 39 years old in good health and CMV-seronegative.

This sequence joins TRBV4-1 and TRBJ2-1; 10 nucleotides line up with TRBD2. Germline assignment: CDR1 MGHRA and CDR2 YSYEKL. The CDR3 is 17 amino acids. With 3 bases clipped from V and 10 bases from J, the junction kept 15 bases outside the gene matches. In DNA, the CDR3 is TGCGCCAGCAGCCATCACCCGAGCGGGAGGGCCTCGAGAGAGCAGTTCTTC. Its protein product is CASSHHPSGRASREQFF.

A few counts support this clone. This chain joins TRBV18 and TRBJ1-2, with D unresolved. The germline gives CDR1 KGHSH, CDR2 LQKENI. V was pared by 3 bases and J by 8 bases, with 13 bases between. The CDR3 length is 13 residues. The CDR3 DNA follows: TGTGCCAGCTCACCCAACCCCGAGGGCGGCTACACCTTC. As protein: CASSPNPEGGYTF.

This rearrangement joins TRBV28 to TRBJ2-2, with TRBD2 matching 8 bases. J gave up 6 bases and V 6 bases, and 12 bases lay outside the gene matches. This CDR3 has 16 residues. Germline CDR1 and CDR2: MDHEN and SYDVKM. CDR3 sequence reads: CASSPSFGRGPGELFF. DNA for the CDR3: TGTGCCAGCAGCCCTTCCTTCGGGAGGGGTCCCGGGGAGCTGTTTTTT.

The rearrangement uses TRBV10-1 and TRBJ2-2, with 15 positions matching TRBD2. The ends lost 9 bases at V and 3 bases at J; junction bases unmatched: 5. Germline CDR1 WNHNN, CDR2 SYGVQD (reference sequence). The CDR3 totals 16 residues. Here the CDR3 reads CARGLAGGKDTGELFF. CDR3 sequence (DNA): TGCGCCAGAGGACTAGCGGGAGGGAAGGACACCGGGGAGCTGTTTTTT.

This rearrangement joins TRBV28 to TRBJ2-1; no clear D gene. Germline V gives CDR1 MDHEN, CDR2 SYDVKM. Trimming cost V 7 bases and J 6 bases, with 10 bases left between them. There are 12 residues in the CDR3. This CDR3 reads CASTIRSNEQFF. As DNA, the CDR3 is TGTGCCAGCACCATACGGAGCAATGAGCAGTTCTTC.

V usage is TRBV7-2 and J usage is TRBJ2-7; 14 positions agree with TRBD2. The V gene end was trimmed by 5 bases and the J gene end by 3 bases; junction bases not matched to a gene: 0. The germline V gene has CDR1 SGHTA and CDR2 FQGNSA. This CDR3 has 14 amino acids. The CDR3 region is CASSGTSGSYEQYF. As DNA, the CDR3 is TGTGCCAGCAGCGGGACTAGCGGGAGCTACGAGCAGTACTTC.

The chain couples TRBV6-1 to TRBJ2-7, with D perhaps TRBD2 (6 bases). Trimming took off 4 bases at V and 2 bases at J, with 12 bases between the two ends. Per germline, CDR1 MNHNS and CDR2 SASEGT. CDR3 length: 14 amino acids. The CDR3 DNA reads as TGTGCCAGCAGTGCACACGGGACTCCCTACGAGCAGTACTTC. The encoded protein is CASSAHGTPYEQYF.

J is TRBJ1-6 and V is TRBV19; D uncertain. The CDR3 spans 17 residues. Deletions cut 7 bases from V and 0 bases from J, with 16 bases between. CDR1 LNHDA and CDR2 SQIVND come from the germline V gene (reference sequence). The DNA for the CDR3 is TGTGCCAGTATGAAGACTGACCGCGCCTCCTATAATTCACCCCTCCACTTT. It yields the protein CASMKTDRASYNSPLHF.